The clone carrying this T cell receptor (beta chain) was recorded many times. TCRdb ran MiXCR on the 5' RACE reads and lists one entry per CDR3 protein. Here the sample spans about 120,000 distinct CDR3 sequences, roughly 3.4% being singletons. This sample was included in a study of neurological immune-mediated disorders. The clonotype originates from a woman in her 30s with multiple sclerosis. Sequencing used PBMCs.

In DNA form, the CDR3 reads TGTGCCAGCAGTTTATCGTCAGGTCCATCCCAAAATCAGCCCCAGCATTTT. Its protein product is CASSLSSGPSQNQPQHF. The chain couples TRBV27 to TRBJ1-5, with no clear D. Deletions cut 0 bases from V and 4 bases from J, with 16 bases between. CDR1 and CDR2 (germline): MNHEY, SMNVEV (reference sequence). The length of the CDR3 is 17 residues.